The 28 T cell receptor beta chains listed next were all sequenced from one sample in a study of blood T cell repertoires in COVID-19. Repertoires were generated with immunoSEQ multiplex PCR, while TCRdb's copy carries only in-frame clones and drops some. The top ten clones hold roughly 0.9% of a sample with a few hundred thousand clones, approximately 89% of them seen once. The material sequenced was PBMCs or T cells enriched from blood (not recorded which). The receptors were gathered from a woman in her thirties or forties who had been exposed to COVID-19.

This clone was detected only once. The chain combines TRBV29-1 with TRBJ2-7; 11 bases agree with TRBD2. V shed 7 bases and J 1 base; nucleotides not matched to a gene: 15. Looked up from germline, CDR1 is SQVTM and CDR2 is ANQGSEA. This CDR3 is 17 amino acids long. CDR3 amino acids: CSATLAGGSFGSYEQYF. CDR3 nucleotides: TGCAGCGCTACGCTAGCGGGAGGCTCTTTTGGGTCCTACGAGCAGTACTTC.

The J gene is TRBJ1-1, the V gene TRBV5-1; 7 bases map to TRBD1. The CDR3 has 16 amino acids. Germline lookup yields CDR1 SGHRS and CDR2 YFSETQ. The V gene end was trimmed by 4 bases and the J gene end by 1 base; junction bases not matched to a gene: 10. The CDR3 DNA is TGCGCCAGCAGCCTGTTGACGGGACAGTGGAACACTGAAGCTTTCTTT. This translates into CASSLLTGQWNTEAFF.

The V call is TRBV7-3, the J call TRBJ2-3; TRBD2 matches 10 bases. Germline CDR1 SGHTA, CDR2 FQGTGA. The CDR3 contains 17 residues. The junction had 13 bases not matched to a gene; V was cut back by 5 bases and J by 5 bases. CDR3 DNA sequence: TGTGCCAGCAGCCGACCCGAGCGGGGGGGCCAATTAGATACGCAGTATTTT. Its protein product is CASSRPERGGQLDTQYF.

With regard to this clone: Other nucleotide sequences in the sample specify the same CDR3. The gene calls are TRBV30 and TRBJ1-5; maybe TRBD1 (6 bases). This CDR3 has 14 amino acids. Between the trimmed V and J ends, which lost 1 base and 3 bases, there was a span of 10 bases. Germline loops: CDR1 GTSNPN, CDR2 SVGIG (reference sequence). As DNA, the CDR3 is TGTGCCTGGAGTGAAGGACAGAACAATCAGCCCCAGCATTTT. The encoded protein is CAWSEGQNNQPQHF.

This clone was detected a few times. This sequence joins TRBV27 and TRBJ1-2; a possible D gene is TRBD1 (5 bases). There are 14 residues in the CDR3. Germline V gives CDR1 MNHEY, CDR2 SMNVEV (reference sequence). Between the trimmed V and J ends, which lost 0 bases and 8 bases, there was a span of 13 bases. The DNA for the CDR3 is TGTGCCAGCAGTTTATCCTGGGGTAGGGGCGGCTACACCTTC. Amino acid sequence: CASSLSWGRGGYTF.

The rearrangement joins TRBV7-9 to TRBJ1-4, with 8 bases matching TRBD1. J gave up 7 bases and V 8 bases, and 12 bases lay outside the gene matches. There are 15 residues in the CDR3. Germline lookup yields CDR1 SEHNR and CDR2 FQNEAQ (reference sequence). As DNA, the CDR3 is TGTGCCAGCGCAATCCAACAGGGGGGTGGTGAAAAACTGTTTTTT. This gives the protein CASAIQQGGGEKLFF.

The V gene is TRBV9, the J gene TRBJ1-2; 10 nucleotides align to TRBD1. CDR3 size: 18 residues. Germline CDR1 reads SGDLS; CDR2 reads YYNGEE. With V trimmed by 4 bases and J by 8 bases, 20 bases remained unmatched. CDR3 nucleotide sequence: TGTGCCAGCAGCCCTAGCGGGGGGATTGGGACAGGGGATAAAGGCTACACCTTC. It codes for CASSPSGGIGTGDKGYTF.

The rearrangement uses TRBV5-1 and TRBJ2-2; D not certain. Germline V CDR1 and CDR2: SGHRS, YFSETQ. V lost 1 base, J lost 0 bases, and 7 bases lay in between. This CDR3 spans 15 amino acids. CDR3 protein: CASSLTAANTGELFF. The DNA for the CDR3 is TGCGCCAGCAGCTTGACAGCCGCGAACACCGGGGAGCTGTTTTTT.

The CDR3 nucleotides read TGTGCCAGCAGCAGGGACAGGGTCCAGCCCCAGCATTTT. Translating gives CASSRDRVQPQHF. The chain is built from TRBV3-1 (or the pseudogene TRBV3-2) and TRBJ1-5, with 9 nucleotides matching TRBD1. CDR3 length equals 13 residues. Unmatched junction bases numbered 3, after V lost 5 bases and J lost 7 bases. CDR1 LGHDT and CDR2 YNNKEL come from the germline V gene (reference sequence).

The J gene is TRBJ2-6, the V gene TRBV19; a weak D match, TRBD1 (6 bases). Trimming took off 9 bases at V and 3 bases at J, with 15 bases between the two ends. Germline assignment: CDR1 LNHDA and CDR2 SQIVND (reference sequence). This CDR3 region has 15 residues. The CDR3 reads CASSTGKNGANVLTF. The CDR3 region has the DNA TGTGCCAGCTCCACAGGGAAGAATGGGGCCAACGTCCTGACTTTC.

The chain links TRBV6-5 to TRBJ2-5; 8 nucleotides align to TRBD2. The CDR3 has 14 amino acids. Looked up from germline, CDR1 is MNHEY and CDR2 is SVGAGI. V lost 8 bases, J lost 4 bases, and 9 bases stayed unmatched. The CDR3 sequence: CASARAGGRETQYF. The DNA for the CDR3 is TGTGCCAGCGCTAGGGCGGGGGGTCGAGAGACCCAGTACTTC.

The V gene is TRBV7-9, the J gene TRBJ1-4; TRBD1 matches at 10 bases. Germline CDR1 is SEHNR and CDR2 is FQNEAQ (reference sequence). The V gene end was trimmed by 1 base and the J gene end by 8 bases; junction bases not matched to a gene: 4. The CDR3 totals 15 residues. DNA of the CDR3: TGTGCCAGCAGCTTAGGGGGACAGGGGAGCGAAAAACTGTTTTTT. Its translation is CASSLGGQGSEKLFF. Based on the CDR3 plus reference TRBV7-9 and TRBJ1-4, the full variable domain is DTGVSQNPRHKITKRGQNVTFRCDPISEHNRLYWYRQTLGQGPEFLTYFQNEAQLEKSRLLSDRFSAERPKGSFSTLEIQRTEQGDSAMYLCASSLGGQGSEKLFFGSGTQLSVL.

The CDR3 here is CASSYDGGRVEGYTF. The CDR3 bases are TGTGCCAGCAGTTACGATGGCGGCAGGGTGGAAGGCTACACCTTC. The genes are TRBV6-5 and TRBJ1-2; weak D call: TRBD1 (5 bases). V dropped 2 bases and J dropped 8 bases, with 18 bases sitting between them. Germline V gives CDR1 MNHEY, CDR2 SVGAGI. The CDR3 contains 15 residues.

The V call is TRBV21-1, the J call TRBJ1-1; the table's D call of TRBD1 was not tested on the DNA. TRBV21-1 is reported as a pseudogene. The length of the CDR3 is 20 residues. CDR3 protein: CASSKVMGTGSALGRFEAFF. The CDR3 bases are TGTGCCAGCAGCAAAGTGATGGGGACAGGGTCAGCTCTAGGTAGGTTTGAAGCTTTCTTT.

V gene TRBV7-2 combines with J gene TRBJ2-1, with 11 bases fitting TRBD1. Germline lookup yields CDR1 SGHTA and CDR2 FQGNSA. J lost 8 bases, V lost 4 bases, and 10 bases had no gene match. The CDR3 extends over 16 amino acids. CDR3 loop: CASSSRDRGYSDEQFF. CDR3 DNA: TGTGCCAGCAGCTCAAGGGACAGGGGGTACTCAGATGAGCAGTTCTTC.

This clone was recorded once. V gene TRBV6-5 combines with J gene TRBJ1-1; 9 nucleotides align to TRBD1. CDR3 size: 15 residues. V lost 7 bases and J lost 2; bases outside the gene matches: 8. Germline CDR1 is MNHEY and CDR2 is SVGAGI. CDR3 sequence: CASTRQGVPNTEAFF. In DNA, the CDR3 is TGTGCCAGCACCAGACAGGGGGTCCCTAACACTGAAGCTTTCTTT.

This clone turned up a few times. The chain has TRBV18 and TRBJ1-6, with D perhaps TRBD1 (5 bases). Germline lookup yields CDR1 KGHSH and CDR2 LQKENI. V was pared by 5 bases and J by 6 bases, with 17 bases between. The CDR3 has 16 residues. CDR3 region: CASSSGPPGRNSPLHF. The DNA of the CDR3 is TGTGCCAGCTCATCAGGGCCCCCGGGTCGTAATTCACCCCTCCACTTT.

The genes are TRBV30 and TRBJ1-1; 9 positions match TRBD1. Germline V gene lookup returns CDR1 GTSNPN and CDR2 SVGIG (reference sequence). The CDR3 runs to 14 residues. Trimming at V came to 3 bases and at J to 1 base, leaving 3 bases not matched to a gene. The CDR3 DNA sequence: TGTGCCTGGAGAAAACAGGGGGCGAACACTGAAGCTTTCTTT. This translates into CAWRKQGANTEAFF. The variable domain in full, with the rest retrieved from reference TRBV30 and TRBJ1-1, is SQTIHQWPATLVQPVGSPLSLECTVEGTSNPNLYWYRQAAGRGLQLLFYSVGIGQISSEVPQNLSASRPQDRQFILSSKKLLLSDSGFYLCAWRKQGANTEAFFGQGTRLTVV.

The V call is TRBV5-4, the J call TRBJ1-2; 9 bases are a match to TRBD1. The CDR3 has 14 amino acids. Germline-derived CDR1 and CDR2 are SGHNT and YYREEE (reference sequence). V lost 4 bases to trimming and J lost 8 bases; unmatched junction nucleotides: 9. The CDR3 protein is CASSVSGTGYGYTF. CDR3 coding DNA: TGTGCCAGCAGCGTATCCGGGACAGGGTACGGCTACACCTTC.

V gene TRBV15 combines with J gene TRBJ1-1, with D uncertain. CDR1 LNHNV and CDR2 YYDKDF come from the germline V gene (reference sequence). The CDR3 has 15 residues. Trimming left V 0 bases short and J 1 base short, with 9 bases between. This chain's CDR3 is CATSREGLQNTEAFF. DNA for the CDR3: TGTGCCACCAGCAGAGAGGGCCTACAGAACACTGAAGCTTTCTTT.

V gene TRBV28 combines with J gene TRBJ1-2; possible D gene TRBD1, 6 bases. The V gene lost 7 bases and the J gene lost 4 bases, with 10 bases spanning the gap. Germline V gives CDR1 MDHEN, CDR2 SYDVKM. The CDR3 spans 12 residues. The CDR3 sequence is CASKGEGYGYTF. In DNA form, the CDR3 reads TGTGCCAGCAAGGGGGAAGGCTATGGCTACACCTTC.

In this sample, this clone turned up once. The chain links TRBV6-1 to TRBJ1-2, with 8 bases aligning to TRBD1. From germline, CDR1 is MNHNS and CDR2 SASEGT. Germline trimming cut 3 bases from V and 4 bases from J; bases unmatched to any gene: 10. The CDR3 spans 16 residues. The CDR3 here is CASSENFRDRSYGYTF. The CDR3 DNA is TGTGCCAGCAGTGAGAATTTCAGGGACAGGTCCTATGGCTACACCTTC.

The chain joins TRBV19 to TRBJ2-1, with 9 bases that match TRBD1. V shed 5 bases, J shed 9 bases, and the junction held 14 bases outside the gene matches. Germline V gene sequence: CDR1 LNHDA, CDR2 SQIVND (reference sequence). This CDR3 is 16 amino acids long. The CDR3 sequence is CASSQEPGQGIPEQFF. CDR3 bases: TGTGCCAGTAGTCAGGAACCGGGACAGGGAATCCCTGAGCAGTTCTTC.

The chain links TRBV18 to TRBJ1-2; unclear D gene. Trimming stripped 0 bases from V and 0 bases from J, with 5 bases between. The CDR3 length is 14 residues. CDR1 and CDR2 from the germline V gene are KGHSH and LQKENI. CDR3 sequence (DNA): TGTGCCAGCTCACCACCGGAGGCTAACTATGGCTACACCTTC. Its protein is CASSPPEANYGYTF.

The chain couples TRBV3-1 (or the pseudogene TRBV3-2) to TRBJ2-1; possibly TRBD2 for D (6 bases). Looked up from germline, CDR1 is LGHDT and CDR2 is YNNKEL (reference sequence). The V end was cut by 1 base, the J end by 9 bases, with 19 bases between. The CDR3 length is 16 residues. The CDR3 DNA is TGTGCCAGCAGCCAAGTTCTCGGGGCGGGGCCTAGTGAGCAGTTCTTC. Translation gives CASSQVLGAGPSEQFF.

This clone was picked up one time. The chain employs TRBV18 and TRBJ2-7; D perhaps matches TRBD1 (6 bases). V gave up 6 bases and J gave up 2 bases, with 14 bases separating them. The CDR3 consists of 14 residues. Germline V gene sequence: CDR1 KGHSH, CDR2 LQKENI. This chain's CDR3 is CASSRFRDTYEQYF. The CDR3 bases are TGTGCCAGCTCGCGGTTCCGGGACACCTACGAGCAGTACTTC.

Note on this clone: The junction and the germline gene differ at one end; a read error may be behind it. The chain joins TRBV7-2 to TRBJ2-1; 11 bases are a match to TRBD2. Germline V CDR1 and CDR2: SGHTA, FQGNSA. The CDR3 has 15 residues. CDR3 bases: TGTGCCAGCAGTTTAGCGGGAGGGGCGTTCAATGAGCAGTTCTTC. It is translated as CASSLAGGAFNEQFF.

This chain links TRBV5-1 with TRBJ1-6; D gene unclear. The V gene lost 0 bases and the J gene lost 4 bases, with 11 bases spanning the gap. This CDR3 is built from 16 residues. Germline V lookup: CDR1 SGHRS, CDR2 YFSETQ. This CDR3 reads CASSLVSPEYNSPLHF. The DNA of the CDR3 is TGCGCCAGCAGCTTGGTTTCCCCAGAATATAATTCACCCCTCCACTTT. The whole variable domain, filled in from reference TRBV5-1 and TRBJ1-6, reads KAGVTQTPRYLIKTRGQQVTLSCSPISGHRSVSWYQQTPGQGLQFLFEYFSETQRNKGNFPGRFSGRQFSNSRSEMNVSTLELGDSALYLCASSLVSPEYNSPLHFGNGTRLTVT.